This TCR beta chain was profiled in a study of blood T cell repertoires in COVID-19 (dated by TCRdb to about 2020). About the study as a whole: Samples covering the acute and convalescent phases of COVID-19 were provided by collaborators in the United States, Italy and Spain. The material from the prospective study consisted of cDNA or gDNA derived from T cells, B-cell-depleted T cells, or PBMCs. Deeply sampled blood TCRbeta repertoires from subjects exposed to, actively infected with, or recovered from COVID-19 were included in the dataset. The repertoires were released in a freely available public database meant as a resource for research on the immune response to SARS-CoV-2. The samples were drawn from two sources: the first 160 participants of the ongoing ImmuneRACE study, and 950 to 1,500 subjects contributed by 6 global collaborators. Sample metadata almost always included a de-identified subject ID, COVID-19 status, age in years and sex. HLA class I and class II types, where available, came from metadata supplied by the sample provider rather than from assay-based typing. What the research found in general, with its limitations: The amount of clinical and demographic metadata varied by source and participant and was provided uncurated.

Inclusive of the bounding cysteine and phenylalanine, the CDR3 is 13 residues long. Only the CDR3 region is kept as DNA, spanning 39 bases read in frame from base 1. The germline V gene supplies CDR1 MDHEN and CDR2 SYDVKM. V is trimmed back by 3 bases and J by 6 bases, and the junction contains 1 base that no gene match accounts for. Each collaborating institution followed its own protocols to collect whole blood in K2EDTA tubes. For TCRbeta analysis, collaborators shipped samples in one of three forms: frozen whole blood, isolated PBMCs, or DNA extracted from either of those sample types. The immunoSEQ Assay, a bias-controlled multiplex PCR, was used to amplify TCRbeta CDR3 regions from genomic DNA. In the authors' own workflow: The number of nucleated cells in each sample was estimated by amplification of reference gene primers within the assay. Sequence reads were collapsed and filtered to measure the absolute abundance of every unique TCRbeta CDR3 rearrangement. Productive Simpson clonality was computed per sample as the square root of Simpson's diversity index over productive rearrangements. What TCRdb holds here is the immuneACCESS table cut down to in-frame rearrangements. Part of the clones is not present; checked against another copy, under half of the missing clones reflect an unresolved V gene, and the others are unexplained. For V, J and clone size, that table is used; D and trimming come from the DNA. A total of 200,000 or so clones appear in this sample, approximately 86% of them only once. The top ten clones comprise roughly 2.2% of the sample.

With regard to this clone: Its binding antigen is unknown. No base-level quality is on record; no much larger clone is a single base apart.

This sequence was found in a man between 70 and 80 years old with active or convalescent COVID-19. Sequencing was done on a sample of peripheral blood. Recombination linked TRBV28 to TRBJ2-1, and 8 bases in between align with TRBD2. The CDR3 sequence is CASSFGLANEQFF. Read as DNA, the sequence is TGTGCCAGCAGTTTCGGACTAGCCAATGAGCAGTTCTTC.